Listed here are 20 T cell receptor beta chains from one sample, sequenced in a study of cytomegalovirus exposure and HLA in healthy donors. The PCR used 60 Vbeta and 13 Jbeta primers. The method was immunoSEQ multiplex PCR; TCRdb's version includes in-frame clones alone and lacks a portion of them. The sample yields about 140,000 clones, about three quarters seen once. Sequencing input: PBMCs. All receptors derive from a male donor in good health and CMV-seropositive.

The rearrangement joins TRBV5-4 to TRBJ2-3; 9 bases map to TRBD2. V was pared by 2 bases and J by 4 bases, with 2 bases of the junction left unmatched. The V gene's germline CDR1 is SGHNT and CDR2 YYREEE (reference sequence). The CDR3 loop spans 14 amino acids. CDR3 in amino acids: CASSFAGGADTQYF. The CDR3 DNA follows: TGTGCCAGCAGCTTTGCGGGAGGGGCAGATACGCAGTATTTT.

The CDR3 DNA reads TGTGCCAGCAGTTACTGGACTAGCGGTTCCTACGAGCAGTACTTC. This encodes CASSYWTSGSYEQYF. V gene TRBV6-6 combines with J gene TRBJ2-5, with 10 bases lining up with TRBD2. The DNA matches TRBJ2-7 better at its end, which makes the J call doubtful. The CDR3 sequence is 15 residues long. CDR1 is MNHNY, CDR2 SVGAGI, per germline (reference sequence).

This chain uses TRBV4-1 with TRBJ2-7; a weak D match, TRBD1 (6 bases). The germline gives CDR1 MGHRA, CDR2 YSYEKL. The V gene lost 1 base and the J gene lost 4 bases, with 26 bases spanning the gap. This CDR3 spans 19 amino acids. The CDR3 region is CASSQVGQGWGLGDYEQYF. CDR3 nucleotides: TGCGCCAGCAGCCAAGTTGGCCAGGGGTGGGGGTTAGGGGATTACGAGCAGTACTTC.

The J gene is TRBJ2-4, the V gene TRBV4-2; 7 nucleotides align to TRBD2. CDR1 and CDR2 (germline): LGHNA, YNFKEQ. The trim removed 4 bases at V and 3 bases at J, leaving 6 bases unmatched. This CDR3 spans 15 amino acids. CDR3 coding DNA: TGTGCCAGCAGCCGTCCGGGGGGAGGCAAAAACATTCAGTACTTC. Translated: CASSRPGGGKNIQYF.

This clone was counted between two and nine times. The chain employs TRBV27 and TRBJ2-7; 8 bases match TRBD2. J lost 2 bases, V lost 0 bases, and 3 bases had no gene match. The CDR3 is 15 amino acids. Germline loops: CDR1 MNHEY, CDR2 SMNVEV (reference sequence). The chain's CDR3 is CASSLSSSGAYEQYF. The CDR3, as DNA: TGTGCCAGCAGTTTATCGAGTAGCGGGGCCTACGAGCAGTACTTC.

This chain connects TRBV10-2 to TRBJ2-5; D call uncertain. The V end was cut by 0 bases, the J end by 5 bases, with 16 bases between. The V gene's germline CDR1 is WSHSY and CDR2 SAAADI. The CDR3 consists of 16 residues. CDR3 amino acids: CASSESGDPTGETQYF. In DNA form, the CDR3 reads TGCGCCAGCAGTGAGTCTGGAGACCCAACCGGGGAGACCCAGTACTTC.

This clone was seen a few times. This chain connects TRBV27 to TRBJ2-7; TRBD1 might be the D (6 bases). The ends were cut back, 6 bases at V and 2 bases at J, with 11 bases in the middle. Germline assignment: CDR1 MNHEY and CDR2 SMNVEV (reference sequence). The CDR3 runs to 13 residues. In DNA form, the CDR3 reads TGTGCCAGCAGCCCAGGGGTAGCCTACGAGCAGTACTTC. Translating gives CASSPGVAYEQYF.

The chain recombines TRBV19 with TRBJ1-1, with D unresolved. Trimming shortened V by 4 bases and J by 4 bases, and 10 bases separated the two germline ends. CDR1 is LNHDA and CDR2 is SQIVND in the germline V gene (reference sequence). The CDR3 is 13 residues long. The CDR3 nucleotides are TGTGCCAGTAGTACGCGGGGAGCCACTGAAGCTTTCTTT. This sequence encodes CASSTRGATEAFF.

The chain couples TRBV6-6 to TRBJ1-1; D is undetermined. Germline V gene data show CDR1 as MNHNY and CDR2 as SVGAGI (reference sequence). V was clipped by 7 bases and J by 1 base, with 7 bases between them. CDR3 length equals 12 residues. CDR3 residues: CASTERNTEAFF. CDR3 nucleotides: TGTGCCAGCACTGAGAGGAACACTGAAGCTTTCTTT.

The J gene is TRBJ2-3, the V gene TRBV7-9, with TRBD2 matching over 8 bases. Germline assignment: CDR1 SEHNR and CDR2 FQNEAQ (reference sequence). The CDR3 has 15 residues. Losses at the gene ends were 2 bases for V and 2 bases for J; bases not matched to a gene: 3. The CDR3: CASSLLSGATDTQYF. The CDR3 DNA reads TGTGCCAGCAGCTTACTTAGCGGGGCCACAGATACGCAGTATTTT. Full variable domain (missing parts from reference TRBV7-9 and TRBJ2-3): DTGVSQNPRHKITKRGQNVTFRCDPISEHNRLYWYRQTLGQGPEFLTYFQNEAQLEKSRLLSDRFSAERPKGSFSTLEIQRTEQGDSAMYLCASSLLSGATDTQYFGPGTRLTVL.

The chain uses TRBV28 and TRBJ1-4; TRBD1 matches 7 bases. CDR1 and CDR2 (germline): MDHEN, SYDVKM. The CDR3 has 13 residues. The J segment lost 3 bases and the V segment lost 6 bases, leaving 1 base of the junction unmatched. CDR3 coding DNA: TGTGCCAGCAGCGGGACAGCTAATGAAAAACTGTTTTTT. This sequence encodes CASSGTANEKLFF.

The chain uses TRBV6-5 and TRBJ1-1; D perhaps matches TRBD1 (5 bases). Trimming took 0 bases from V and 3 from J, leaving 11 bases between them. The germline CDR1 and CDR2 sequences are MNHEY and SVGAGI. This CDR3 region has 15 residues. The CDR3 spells CASSYSNRLHTEAFF. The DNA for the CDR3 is TGTGCCAGCAGTTACTCGAACAGGTTGCACACTGAAGCTTTCTTT.

CDR3 sequence reads: CASSLGIQTQYF. Here the CDR3 DNA reads TGTGCCAGCAGTTTAGGCATACAGACCCAGTACTTC. The gene calls are TRBV28 and TRBJ2-5; unclear D gene. This CDR3 region has 12 residues. The germline V gene has CDR1 MDHEN and CDR2 SYDVKM. V lost 2 bases to trimming and J lost 6 bases, with 7 bases between them.

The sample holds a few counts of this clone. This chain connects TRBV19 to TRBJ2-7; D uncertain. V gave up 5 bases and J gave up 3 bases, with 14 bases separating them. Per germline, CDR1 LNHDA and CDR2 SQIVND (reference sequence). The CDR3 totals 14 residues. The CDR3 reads CASSAALEYYEQYF. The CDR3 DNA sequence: TGTGCCAGTAGTGCTGCACTCGAATACTACGAGCAGTACTTC.

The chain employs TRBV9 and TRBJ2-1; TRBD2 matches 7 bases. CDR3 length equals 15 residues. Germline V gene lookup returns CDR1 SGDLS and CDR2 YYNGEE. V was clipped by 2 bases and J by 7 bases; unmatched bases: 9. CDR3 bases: TGTGCCAGCAGCGTGCGGGAGAGCCCGTGGAATGAGCAGTTCTTC. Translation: CASSVRESPWNEQFF.

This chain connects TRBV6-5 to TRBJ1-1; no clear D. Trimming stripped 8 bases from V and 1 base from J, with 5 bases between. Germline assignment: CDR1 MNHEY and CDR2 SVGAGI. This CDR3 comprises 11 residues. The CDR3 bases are TGTGCCAGCGGAGAGAACACTGAAGCTTTCTTT. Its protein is CASGENTEAFF.

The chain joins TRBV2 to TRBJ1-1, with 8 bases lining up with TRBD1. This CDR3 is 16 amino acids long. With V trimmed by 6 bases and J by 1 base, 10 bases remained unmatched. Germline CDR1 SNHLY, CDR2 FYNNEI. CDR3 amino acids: CASRPDRGTANTEAFF. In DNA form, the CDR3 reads TGTGCCAGCAGGCCCGACAGGGGCACTGCGAACACTGAAGCTTTCTTT.

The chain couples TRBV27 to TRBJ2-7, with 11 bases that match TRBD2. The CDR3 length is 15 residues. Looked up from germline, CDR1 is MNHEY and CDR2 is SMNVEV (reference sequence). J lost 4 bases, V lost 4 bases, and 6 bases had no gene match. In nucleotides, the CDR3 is TGTGCCAGCAGTTCCCCTAGCGGGAGGAGGTACGAGCAGTACTTC. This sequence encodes CASSSPSGRRYEQYF.

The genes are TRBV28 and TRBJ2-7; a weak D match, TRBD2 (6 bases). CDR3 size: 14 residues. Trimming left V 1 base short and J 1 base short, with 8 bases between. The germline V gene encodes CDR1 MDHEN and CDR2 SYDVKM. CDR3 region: CASSLSTRSYEQYF. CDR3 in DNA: TGTGCCAGCAGTTTATCGACTAGATCCTACGAGCAGTACTTC. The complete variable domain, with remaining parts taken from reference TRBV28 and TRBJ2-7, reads DVKVTQSSRYLVKRTGEKVFLECVQDMDHENMFWYRQDPGLGLRLIYFSYDVKMKEKGDIPEGYSVSREKKERFSLILESASTNQTSMYLCASSLSTRSYEQYFGPGTRLTVT.

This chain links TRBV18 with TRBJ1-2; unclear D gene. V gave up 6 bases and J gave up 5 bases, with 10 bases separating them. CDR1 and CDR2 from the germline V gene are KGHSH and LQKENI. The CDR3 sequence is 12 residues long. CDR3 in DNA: TGTGCCAGCTCCGACGGGGATTATGGCTACACCTTC. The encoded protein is CASSDGDYGYTF. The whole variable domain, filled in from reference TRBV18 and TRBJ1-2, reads NAGVMQNPRHLVRRRGQEARLRCSPMKGHSHVYWYRQLPEEGLKFMVYLQKENIIDESGMPKERFSAEFPKEGPSILRIQQVVRGDSAAYFCASSDGDYGYTFGSGTRLTVV.